This is a list of T cell receptor beta chains from one sample in a study of patients and donors after allogeneic stem cell transplantation. TCRdb re-analysed the RT-PCR reads in MiXCR, keeping a single row per CDR3 protein. In the table there are approximately 200,000 distinct CDR3 sequences, approximately 14% of which are singletons. The sample was blood, either unsorted or a sorted T cell fraction (not recorded which). Receptor source: a human donor who was either an allogeneic HSCT recipient or a stem cell or donor lymphocyte infusion donor (not recorded which). It is not recorded whose cells these are; they may come from a transplant donor. CDR3s include the opening cysteine and the closing phenylalanine or tryptophan. A D gene is named only where the DNA matches it firmly. Not all rows give a size; the values are once, few, many and, for expanded clones, a class.

D	V	J	size	CDR3	DNA
TRBD2	TRBV28	TRBJ2-1	-	CATGRAGGVWNEQFF	TGTGCCACAGGGAGGGCGGGGGGTGTCTGGAATGAGCAGTTCTTC
-	TRBV30	TRBJ2-2	many	CAWTYRTLGNGELFF	TGTGCCTGGACCTATAGGACACTTGGAAACGGGGAGCTGTTTTTT
TRBD1	TRBV24-1	TRBJ2-7	few	CATSDYSGQGAEEQYF	TGTGCCACCAGTGATTACTCGGGACAGGGGGCGGAAGAGCAGTACTTC
TRBD1	TRBV6-1	TRBJ2-7	-	CASSELGTATYEQYF	TGTGCCAGCAGTGAACTAGGGACAGCTACCTACGAGCAGTACTTC
TRBD1	TRBV7-9	TRBJ1-2	-	CASSLGQGQAPTF	TGTGCCAGCAGCTTAGGGCAAGGACAGGCGCCTACCTTC
-	TRBV5-6	TRBJ1-4	many	CASSLAAGEKLFF	TGTGCCAGCAGCTTGGCCGCTGGGGAAAAACTGTTTTTT
TRBD2	TRBV5-1	TRBJ2-1	few	CASSLESGDHNEQFF	TGCGCCAGCAGCTTGGAGAGCGGGGACCACAATGAGCAGTTCTTC
-	TRBV12-3/TRBV12-4	TRBJ1-6	many	CASRGVGGISRNSPLHF	TGTGCCAGCAGAGGGGTAGGAGGAATCTCCCGAAATTCACCCCTCCACTTT
-	TRBV30	TRBJ1-2	-	CAWSPGLNYGYTF	TGTGCCTGGAGTCCGGGATTAAACTATGGCTACACCTTC
-	TRBV6-1	TRBJ2-3	-	CASSELAPSTDTQYF	TGTGCCAGCAGTGAGCTAGCCCCTAGCACAGATACGCAGTATTTT
TRBD2	TRBV20-1	TRBJ2-1	-	CSADDVLAGGGNEQFF	TGCAGTGCTGACGACGTTCTAGCGGGAGGAGGGAATGAGCAGTTCTTC
TRBD1	TRBV5-1	TRBJ1-1	-	CASSLEERGRTEAFF	TGCGCCAGCAGCTTGGAGGAAAGGGGGCGAACTGAAGCTTTCTTT
-	TRBV4-1	TRBJ1-5	few	CASSQEGGHQPQHF	TGCGCCAGCAGCCAAGAAGGGGGGCATCAGCCCCAGCATTTT
-	TRBV5-4	TRBJ1-3	-	CASSGPGRNSGNTIYF	TGTGCCAGCAGCGGGCCGGGCAGGAACTCTGGAAACACCATATATTTT
-	TRBV6-5	TRBJ2-2	few	CASSYSTRAGELFF	TGTGCCAGCAGTTACTCCACCCGGGCCGGGGAGCTGTTTTTT
-	TRBV5-1	TRBJ1-5	-	CASSLFVGQPQHF	TGCGCCAGCAGCTTGTTCGTGGGTCAGCCCCAGCATTTT
-	TRBV4-3	TRBJ1-1	-	CASSQYSSTEAFF	TGCGCCAGCAGCCAATACTCTAGCACTGAAGCTTTCTTT
-	TRBV7-8	TRBJ1-5	many	CASSLGESRNQPQHF	TGTGCCAGCAGCTTAGGGGAGTCTCGCAATCAGCCCCAGCATTTT
-	TRBV29-1	TRBJ2-3	many	CSVELGDTQYF	TGCAGCGTTGAACTGGGAGATACGCAGTATTTT
TRBD2	TRBV4-1	TRBJ2-2	-	CASSQAGLAGVGTGELFF	TGCGCCAGCAGCCAAGCCGGACTAGCGGGAGTTGGAACCGGGGAGCTGTTTTTT
TRBD2	TRBV9	TRBJ2-5	-	CASSASGVQETQYF	TGTGCCAGCAGCGCGAGCGGGGTACAGGAGACCCAGTACTTC
-	TRBV15	TRBJ2-3	-	CATSRGYRTDTQYF	TGTGCCACCAGCAGAGGTTATCGCACAGATACGCAGTATTTT
-	TRBV19	TRBJ1-1	few	CASHSPGTNTEAFF	TGTGCCAGTCATTCCCCAGGAACTAACACTGAAGCTTTCTTT
TRBD1	TRBV6-2/TRBV6-3	TRBJ1-5	-	CASRHHDRVDSNQPQHF	TGTGCCAGCAGGCACCATGACAGGGTTGATAGCAATCAGCCCCAGCATTTT
-	TRBV30	TRBJ1-2	-	CARSGTAQGGYTF	TGTGCCCGGAGTGGGACCGCGCAGGGTGGCTACACCTTC
-	TRBV2	TRBJ2-3	few	CASSTGLSRGTQYF	TGTGCCAGCAGTACAGGGCTCTCCCGAGGTACGCAGTATTTT
TRBD2	TRBV5-1	TRBJ2-1	many	CASSPRLAGEQFF	TGCGCCAGCAGCCCGCGACTAGCGGGGGAGCAGTTCTTC
TRBD2	TRBV20-1	TRBJ2-3	-	CSAVSGTSTPDTQYF	TGCAGTGCAGTATCCGGGACTAGCACGCCAGATACGCAGTATTTT
TRBD1	TRBV11-2	TRBJ2-5	few	CASSHSGGSSRRETQYF	TGTGCCAGCAGCCATTCAGGGGGTAGCTCCCGGAGGGAGACCCAGTACTTC
TRBD2	TRBV7-3	TRBJ2-1	many	CASSRVGGLAKSFF	TGTGCCAGCAGCCGCGTAGGGGGACTAGCGAAGTCGTTCTTC
-	TRBV6-2/TRBV6-3	TRBJ2-2	many	CASSPLGRAVAGELFF	TGTGCCAGCAGTCCCTTGGGTAGGGCGGTAGCCGGGGAGCTGTTTTTT
-	TRBV6-4	TRBJ1-6	few	CASSASRESPLHF	TGTGCCAGCAGTGCGTCTCGGGAGTCTCCCCTCCACTTT
TRBD1	TRBV6-1	TRBJ2-7	few	CASSTRDRGLKQYF	TGTGCCAGCTCGACCCGGGACAGGGGGCTGAAGCAGTACTTC
TRBD2	TRBV20-1	TRBJ2-5	-	CSAETSGGLRQTQYF	TGCAGTGCAGAAACTAGCGGGGGTTTGCGTCAGACCCAGTACTTC
-	TRBV12-3/TRBV12-4	TRBJ1-4	-	CASCYTGSSNEKLFF	TGTGCCAGCTGTTATACAGGGTCAAGTAATGAAAAACTGTTTTTT
-	TRBV10-3	TRBJ2-3	-	CATCRGAVYTDTQYF	TGTGCCACATGTCGAGGGGCGGTGTACACAGATACGCAGTATTTT
-	TRBV6-5	TRBJ2-1	-	CASSSLRGTSHNEQFF	TGTGCCAGCAGTTCCCTTCGGGGAACTAGCCACAATGAGCAGTTCTTC
TRBD1	TRBV20-1	TRBJ2-7	-	CSARVFGTDTYEQYF	TGCAGTGCTAGAGTGTTTGGGACAGATACCTACGAGCAGTACTTC
-	TRBV20-1	TRBJ2-3	many	CSARMVGTDTQYF	TGCAGTGCTAGAATGGTCGGCACAGATACGCAGTATTTT
-	TRBV14	TRBJ2-7	-	CASSQRKGSYEQYF	TGTGCCAGCAGCCAACGGAAAGGCTCCTACGAGCAGTACTTC
-	TRBV19	TRBJ2-7	-	CASSNTPYEQYF	TGTGCCAGTAGTAATACCCCCTACGAGCAGTACTTC
TRBD2	TRBV5-8	TRBJ2-3	-	CASSLDSSGNTDTQYF	TGTGCCAGCAGCTTGGATTCTAGCGGGAACACAGATACGCAGTATTTT
TRBD2	TRBV2	TRBJ2-1	-	CASSSFTSGADNEQFF	TGTGCCAGCAGTTCGTTTACTAGCGGTGCTGACAATGAGCAGTTCTTC
-	TRBV11-3	TRBJ2-3	-	CASSYNQGLSSTDTQYF	TGTGCCAGCAGCTATAACCAGGGGTTGTCTAGCACAGATACGCAGTATTTT
-	TRBV20-1	TRBJ2-1	-	CSAKRGTNEQFF	TGCAGTGCTAAACGGGGGACAAATGAGCAGTTCTTC
-	TRBV5-8	TRBJ1-6	few	CASSFGRRGGGSPLHF	TGTGCCAGCAGCTTTGGCCGCCGGGGAGGGGGTTCACCCCTCCACTTT
-	TRBV5-1	TRBJ1-5	-	CASSSAATDYSNQPQHF	TGCGCCAGCAGCTCTGCCGCGACCGATTATAGCAATCAGCCCCAGCATTTT
TRBD1	TRBV18	TRBJ1-1	-	CASSPNAADRGEAFF	TGTGCCAGCTCACCTAACGCGGCGGACAGGGGTGAAGCTTTCTTT
-	TRBV4-2	TRBJ1-6	many	CASSQTEGTPLHF	TGTGCCAGCAGCCAAACCGAGGGGACCCCGCTCCACTTT
TRBD2	TRBV3-1	TRBJ2-1	few	CASSQAASSGGARNEQFF	TGTGCCAGCAGCCAAGCCGCTTCTAGCGGGGGGGCCCGCAATGAGCAGTTCTTC
-	TRBV27	TRBJ1-1	few	CASSLLRRGSLGTEAFF	TGTGCCAGCAGTTTATTACGGAGGGGATCTTTGGGCACTGAAGCTTTCTTT
-	TRBV6-5	TRBJ2-7	many	CATLDSSYEQYF	TGTGCCACTTTGGACAGCTCCTACGAGCAGTACTTC
-	TRBV14	TRBJ1-4	few	CASSQVDSGYNEKLFF	TGTGCCAGCAGCCAAGTAGACTCAGGGTACAATGAAAAACTGTTTTTT
TRBD1	TRBV5-1	TRBJ2-6	few	CASIPDRGLSGANVLTF	TGCGCCAGCATACCCGACAGGGGACTTTCCGGGGCCAACGTCCTGACTTTC
-	TRBV20-1	TRBJ1-5	-	CSARAGAWNQPQHF	TGCAGTGCTAGAGCGGGGGCCTGGAATCAGCCCCAGCATTTT
TRBD1	TRBV5-4	TRBJ1-1	few	CASSLKGAGTEAFF	TGTGCCAGCAGCTTGAAGGGGGCAGGCACTGAAGCTTTCTTT
-	TRBV7-2	TRBJ2-1	few	CASSLVGGASNLEQFF	TGTGCCAGCAGCTTAGTAGGGGGTGCGTCGAACTTAGAGCAGTTCTTC
-	TRBV5-1	TRBJ2-1	many	CASSLAGSRGTDEQFF	TGCGCCAGCAGCTTGGCCGGGTCTAGGGGGACGGATGAGCAGTTCTTC
-	TRBV6-1	TRBJ2-1	-	CASTQLSSYNEQFF	TGTGCCAGCACTCAGCTGAGCTCCTACAATGAGCAGTTCTTC
-	TRBV4-1	TRBJ2-1	few	CASSQENYNEQFF	TGCGCCAGCAGCCAAGAGAACTACAATGAGCAGTTCTTC